The 3 T cell receptor beta chains presented below share a single source sample, sequenced in a study of shared clonotypes between healthy human individuals. TCRdb's table, derived via immunoSEQ multiplex PCR, lists solely in-frame clones and lacks some. This sample has approximately 500,000 clones, with 96% found just once. Sequenced sample: naive CD4+ T cells sorted from blood. Sample subset: CD45RA+ positively selected. The source is a woman aged 30 to 39 in good health.

V is TRBV18 and J is TRBJ1-3, with D possibly TRBD1 on 5 matching bases. Germline values: CDR1 KGHSH, CDR2 LQKENI. V lost 3 bases and J lost 2, with 23 bases in between. This CDR3 region has 19 residues. The CDR3 loop is CASSPTPGLGLIAGNTIYF. CDR3 in DNA: TGTGCCAGCTCACCCACGCCAGGGCTCGGATTAATAGCTGGAAACACCATATATTTT.

The chain uses TRBV7-2 and TRBJ2-1; D is undetermined. V was trimmed by 0 bases and J by 5 bases, leaving 11 bases between them. The CDR3 sequence is 15 residues long. CDR1 SGHTA and CDR2 FQGNSA come from the germline V gene. DNA for the CDR3: TGTGCCAGCAGCTTAGCTAGAGGAGACAACAATGAGCAGTTCTTC. Amino acid sequence: CASSLARGDNNEQFF.

J is TRBJ1-2 and V is TRBV6-5, with TRBD1 as a possible D gene (6 bases). V was trimmed by 5 bases and J by 4 bases, leaving 14 bases between them. Germline CDR1 reads MNHEY; CDR2 reads SVGAGI. This CDR3 has 14 amino acids. CDR3 amino acids: CASSTGRGGYGYTF. The CDR3 region has the DNA TGTGCCAGCAGTACAGGGAGAGGTGGCTATGGCTACACCTTC.